This T cell receptor beta chain was recorded in a study of response to subunit inactivated influenza vaccine. The V and J ends lost 1 base and 1 base respectively, with 7 bases between them. From germline, CDR1 is DFQATT and CDR2 SNEGSKA (reference sequence). This CDR3 is 14 amino acids long. One entry per CDR3 protein results from TCRdb running MiXCR on the RT-PCR reads. This table holds about half a million distinct CDR3 sequences, less than 8% found once. About this clonotype: Its antigen is not identified.

Overall study findings and caveats: Only a handful of new T cells, the authors suggested, are recruited with each seasonal influenza vaccination.

The sample in question was PBMCs from blood, obtained roughly 24 months after vaccination. This clonotype was obtained from a man aged 50 to 69 who received an inactivated influenza vaccine. J is TRBJ2-2 and V is TRBV20-1; D unclear. CDR3: CSARVVGNTGELFF. CDR3 nucleotides: TGCAGTGCTAGAGTGGTCGGGAACACCGGGGAGCTGTTTTTT.